This TCR beta chain emerged from a study of OX40 agonist ivuxolimab in advanced cancers. About the research overall: Ivuxolimab, which is an agonistic anti-OX40 (CD134) antibody, was administered to the patients. Study-wide results and limits: The study found among the lowest clonal expansion in partial responders at 0.1-3.0 mg/kg. There were, on average, more expanded clones in CD8+ T cells than in CD4+.

Sampled blood was obtained at baseline, cycle 4 day 1, and cycle 7 day 1. Concerning this clone: Its antigen is unidentified.

The germline V and J ends were trimmed by 4 bases and 2 bases, with 18 bases remaining between them. This CDR3 spans 16 amino acids. CDR1 and CDR2 (germline): MNHEY, SMNVEV (reference sequence). TCRdb's table, derived via immunoSEQ multiplex PCR, lists solely in-frame clones and lacks some. The sample consists of nearly 50,000 clones, about 88% of them appearing once. The sequencing here drew on CD4+ or CD8+ T cells sorted from blood, taken in a trial of the OX40 agonist ivuxolimab. The receptor's source is an adult with an advanced solid tumor such as melanoma, head and neck, liver or kidney cancer. The chain has TRBV27 and TRBJ2-7, with D possibly being TRBD1 or TRBD2 (5 bases each). In DNA form, the CDR3 reads TGTGCCAGCAGTTCCCAGGCCGGGACGAGACCCTACGAGCAGTACTTC. As protein: CASSSQAGTRPYEQYF.